The rows below give T cell receptor beta chains drawn from one sample of a study of T cells in localized non-small cell lung cancer. Using immunoSEQ multiplex PCR, the repertoire was profiled, and TCRdb retains in-frame clones only, with some absent. The repertoire holds tens of thousands of clones, 84% seen once, with over 2.5% in the top ten. Sample: peripheral blood, taken before any cancer treatment. These TCRs come from a man aged 40-75 years with stage I lung adenocarcinoma. Both conserved end residues are part of each CDR3.

CDR3aa	v_gene	j_gene
CASSPQGNTEAFF	TRBV18	TRBJ1-1
CASSLGGWQAGYTF	TRBV7-9	TRBJ1-2
CASRSGGTGELFF	TRBV28	TRBJ2-2
CASSNRGTAHGYTF	TRBV2	TRBJ1-2
CASSLGGGGDYGYTF	TRBV5-4	TRBJ1-2
CASSAGFLNEKLFF	TRBV6-5	TRBJ1-4
CASSMDRGAYNEQFF	TRBV6-5	TRBJ2-1
CASSSTSGRSNEQFF	TRBV19	TRBJ2-1
CASSLEVSSGNTIYF	TRBV5-1	TRBJ1-3
CASSARFGEQFF	TRBV9	TRBJ2-1
CASSEAGAGNQPQHF	TRBV2	TRBJ1-5
CASSSPRNTEAFF	TRBV5-4	TRBJ1-1
CASSSPVRGGETQYF	TRBV28	TRBJ2-5
CASSLAGSYEQYF	TRBV5-1	TRBJ2-7
CASSRGGGPYNEQFF	TRBV7-9	TRBJ2-1